This T cell receptor beta chain was sequenced for a study of T cell responses to AZD1222 COVID-19 vaccine. Libraries were prepared by immunoSEQ multiplex PCR; TCRdb keeps only in-frame clonotypes and omits some of them. The repertoire consists of tens of thousands of clones, with around 90% occurring once and the leading ten covering approximately 5.7%. Notes on this clone: Its antigen remains unknown.

Study conclusions and caveats: Most donors were white British and more were female, and clonal diversity was possibly underestimated. Nearly half of spike-specific TCRs reportedly target variant regions that are unmutated in the B.1.351 and B.1.1.7 variants.

The V gene's germline CDR1 is LGHDT and CDR2 YNNKEL (reference sequence). Trimming cost V 4 bases and J 2 bases, with 11 bases left between them. The CDR3 contains 14 residues. The TCR was taken from an adult in good health. The starting material was peripheral blood, obtained on day 0 of AZD1222 vaccination. The chain joins TRBV3-1 (or the pseudogene TRBV3-2) to TRBJ1-1; weak D call: TRBD1 (6 bases). In nucleotides, the CDR3 is TGTGCCAGCAGCCTTCCGGGACATAACACTGAAGCTTTCTTT. Its translation: CASSLPGHNTEAFF.